This T cell receptor beta chain is drawn from a study of shared clonotypes between healthy human individuals. An even split of each subset's genomic DNA across several immunoSEQ plates was performed. The assay was immunoSEQ multiplex PCR, and TCRdb's table has in-frame clones only and misses some. The sample lists roughly 2.5 million clones, over 85% occurring once. Overall study findings and caveats: Specimens sampled were limited to blood, with tissue repertoires likely differing.

The CDR3 has 17 amino acids. The V and J ends lost 3 bases and 1 base, in that order; junction bases with no gene match: 11. Germline V CDR1 and CDR2: SEHNR, FQNEAQ (reference sequence). This clone was seen a single time. Its antigen is unidentified. The sequenced sample consisted of naive CD4+ T cells sorted from blood. Stated subset: CD45RA+ positively selected. This sequence joins TRBV7-9 and TRBJ1-1; 7 nucleotides agree with TRBD1. The TCR sequence derives from a man between 18 and 29 years old in good health. In DNA form, the CDR3 reads TGTGCCAGCAGCTTTTCCCTGACAGGGAAGGAGAACACTGAAGCTTTCTTT. As protein: CASSFSLTGKENTEAFF. The whole variable domain, remainder taken from reference TRBV7-9 and TRBJ1-1, is DTGVSQNPRHKITKRGQNVTFRCDPISEHNRLYWYRQTLGQGPEFLTYFQNEAQLEKSRLLSDRFSAERPKGSFSTLEIQRTEQGDSAMYLCASSFSLTGKENTEAFFGQGTRLTVV.